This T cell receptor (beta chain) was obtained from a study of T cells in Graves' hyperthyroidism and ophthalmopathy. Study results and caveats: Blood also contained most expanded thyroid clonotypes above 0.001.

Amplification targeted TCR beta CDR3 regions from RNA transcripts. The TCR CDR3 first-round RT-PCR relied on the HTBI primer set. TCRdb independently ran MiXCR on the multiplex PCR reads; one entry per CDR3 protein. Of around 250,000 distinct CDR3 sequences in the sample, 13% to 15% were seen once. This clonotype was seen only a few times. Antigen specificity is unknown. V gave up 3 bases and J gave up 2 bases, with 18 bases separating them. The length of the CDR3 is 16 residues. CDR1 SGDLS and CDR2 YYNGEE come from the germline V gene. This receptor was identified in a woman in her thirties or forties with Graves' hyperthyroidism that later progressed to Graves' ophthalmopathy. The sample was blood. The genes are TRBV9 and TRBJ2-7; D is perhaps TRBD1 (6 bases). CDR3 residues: CASSADPGDGPYEQYF. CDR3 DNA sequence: TGTGCCAGCAGCGCGGATCCAGGGGACGGTCCCTACGAGCAGTACTTC. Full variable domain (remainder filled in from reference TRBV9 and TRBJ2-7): DSGVTQTPKHLITATGQRVTLRCSPRSGDLSVYWYQQSLDQGLQFLIQYYNGEERAKGNILERFSAQQFPDLHSELNLSSLELGDSALYFCASSADPGDGPYEQYFGPGTRLTVT.